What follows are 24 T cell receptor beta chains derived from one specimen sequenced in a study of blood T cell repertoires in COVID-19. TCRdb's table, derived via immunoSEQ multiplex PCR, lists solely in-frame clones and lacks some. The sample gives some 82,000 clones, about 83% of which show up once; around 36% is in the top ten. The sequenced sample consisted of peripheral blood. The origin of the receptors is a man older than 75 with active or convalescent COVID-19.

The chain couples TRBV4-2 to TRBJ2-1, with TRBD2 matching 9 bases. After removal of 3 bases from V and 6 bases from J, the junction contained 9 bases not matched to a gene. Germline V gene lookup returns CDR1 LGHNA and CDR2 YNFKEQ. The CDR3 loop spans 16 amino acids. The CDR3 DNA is TGTGCCAGCAGCCAGATGCAATTACTAGCGGGCAATGAGCAGTTCTTC. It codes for CASSQMQLLAGNEQFF.

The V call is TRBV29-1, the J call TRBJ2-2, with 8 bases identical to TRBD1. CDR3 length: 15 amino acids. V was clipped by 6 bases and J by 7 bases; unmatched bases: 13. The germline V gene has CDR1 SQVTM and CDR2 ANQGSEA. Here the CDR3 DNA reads TGCAGCGTCGGAAAGATGGACAGGGCGGGCGGGGAGCTGTTTTTT. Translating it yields CSVGKMDRAGGELFF.

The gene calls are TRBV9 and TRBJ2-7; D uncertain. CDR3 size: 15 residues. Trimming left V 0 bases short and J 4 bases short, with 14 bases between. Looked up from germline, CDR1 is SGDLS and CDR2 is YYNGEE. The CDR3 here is CASSVDARPTYEQYF. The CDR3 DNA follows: TGTGCCAGCAGCGTAGACGCTAGACCCACTTACGAGCAGTACTTC.

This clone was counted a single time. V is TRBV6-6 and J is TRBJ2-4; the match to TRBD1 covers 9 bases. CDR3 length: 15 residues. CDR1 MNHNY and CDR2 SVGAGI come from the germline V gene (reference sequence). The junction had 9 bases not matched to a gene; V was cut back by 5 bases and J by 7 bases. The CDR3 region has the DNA TGTGCCAGCAGTCCTCGGGACAGGGCGTGGAACATTCAGTACTTC. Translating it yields CASSPRDRAWNIQYF.

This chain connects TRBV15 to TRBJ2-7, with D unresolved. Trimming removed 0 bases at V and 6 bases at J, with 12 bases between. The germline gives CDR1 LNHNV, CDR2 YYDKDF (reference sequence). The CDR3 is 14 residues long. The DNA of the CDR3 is TGTGCCACCAGCAGAGACCCAGGCTTTCGCGAGCAGTACTTC. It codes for CATSRDPGFREQYF.

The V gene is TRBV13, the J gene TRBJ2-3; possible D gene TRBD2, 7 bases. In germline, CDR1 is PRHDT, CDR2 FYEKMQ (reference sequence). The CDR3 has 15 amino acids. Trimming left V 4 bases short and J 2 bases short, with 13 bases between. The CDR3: CASSSGGPYTDTQYF. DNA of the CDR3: TGTGCCAGCAGCTCCGGGGGGCCTTACACAGATACGCAGTATTTT.

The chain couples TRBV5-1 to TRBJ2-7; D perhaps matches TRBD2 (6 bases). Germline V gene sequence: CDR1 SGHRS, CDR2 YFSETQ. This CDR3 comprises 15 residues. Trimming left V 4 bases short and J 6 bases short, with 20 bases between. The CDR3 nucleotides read TGCGCCAGCAGCCCTGGGGAGGTCTTGTATGCCGAGCAGTACTTC. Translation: CASSPGEVLYAEQYF.

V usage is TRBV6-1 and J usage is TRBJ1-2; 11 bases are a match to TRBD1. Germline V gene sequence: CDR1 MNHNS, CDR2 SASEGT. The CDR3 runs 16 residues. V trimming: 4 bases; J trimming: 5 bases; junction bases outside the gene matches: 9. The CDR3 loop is CASSVRTGGSRYGYTF. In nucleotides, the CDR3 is TGTGCCAGCAGTGTTAGGACAGGGGGCTCCAGATATGGCTACACCTTC.

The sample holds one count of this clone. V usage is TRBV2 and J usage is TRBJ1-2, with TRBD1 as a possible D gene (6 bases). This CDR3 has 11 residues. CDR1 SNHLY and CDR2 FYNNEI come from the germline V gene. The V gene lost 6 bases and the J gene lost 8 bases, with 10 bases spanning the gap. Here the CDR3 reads CASRGARGYTF. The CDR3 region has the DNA TGTGCCAGCAGGGGGGCGCGAGGCTACACCTTC.

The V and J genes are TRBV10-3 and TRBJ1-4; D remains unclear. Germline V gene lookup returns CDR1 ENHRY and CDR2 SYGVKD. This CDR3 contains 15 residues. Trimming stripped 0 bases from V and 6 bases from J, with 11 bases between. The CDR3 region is CAISESGAGYEKLFF. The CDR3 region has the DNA TGTGCCATCAGTGAGTCGGGCGCCGGATATGAAAAACTGTTTTTT.

CDR3 protein: CASSPRVGGSETQYF. The CDR3 DNA sequence: TGTGCCAGCAGCCCCAGGGTGGGGGGTTCAGAGACCCAGTACTTC. V usage is TRBV5-4 and J usage is TRBJ2-5; TRBD2 might be the D (6 bases). The CDR3 has 15 residues. Germline CDR1 and CDR2: SGHNT and YYREEE (reference sequence). V lost 4 bases and J 4 bases, leaving 17 bases between the germline ends.

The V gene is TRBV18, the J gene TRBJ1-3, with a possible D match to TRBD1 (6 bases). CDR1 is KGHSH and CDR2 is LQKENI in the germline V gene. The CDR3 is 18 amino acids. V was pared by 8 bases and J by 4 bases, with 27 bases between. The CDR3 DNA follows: TGTGCCAGCCATAACCAGGGGTATTTCGGGACATCGGGAAACACCATATATTTT. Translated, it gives CASHNQGYFGTSGNTIYF.

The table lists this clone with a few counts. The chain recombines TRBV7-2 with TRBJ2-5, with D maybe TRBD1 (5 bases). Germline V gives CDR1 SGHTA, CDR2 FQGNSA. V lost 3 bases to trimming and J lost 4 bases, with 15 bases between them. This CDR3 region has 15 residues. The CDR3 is CASSFVSARAETQYF. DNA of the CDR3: TGTGCCAGCAGCTTTGTCTCCGCCAGGGCAGAGACCCAGTACTTC.

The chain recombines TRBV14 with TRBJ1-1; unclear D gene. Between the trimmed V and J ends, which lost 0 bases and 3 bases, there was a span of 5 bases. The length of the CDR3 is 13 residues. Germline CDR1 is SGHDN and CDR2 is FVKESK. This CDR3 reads CASSQEEHTEAFF. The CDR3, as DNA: TGTGCCAGCAGCCAAGAGGAGCACACTGAAGCTTTCTTT.

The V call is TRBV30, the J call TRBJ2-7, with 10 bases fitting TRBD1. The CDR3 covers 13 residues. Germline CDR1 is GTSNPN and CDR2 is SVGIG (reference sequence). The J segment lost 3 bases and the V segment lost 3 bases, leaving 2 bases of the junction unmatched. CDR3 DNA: TGTGCCTGGAGGACAGGGGGCCTCTACGAGCAGTACTTC. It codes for CAWRTGGLYEQYF.

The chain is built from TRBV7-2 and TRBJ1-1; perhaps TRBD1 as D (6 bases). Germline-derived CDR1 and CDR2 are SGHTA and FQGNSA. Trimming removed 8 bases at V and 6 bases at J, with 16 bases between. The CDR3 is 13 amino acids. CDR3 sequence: CASGRQVGAEAFF. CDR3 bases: TGTGCCAGCGGACGACAGGTAGGAGCTGAAGCTTTCTTT.

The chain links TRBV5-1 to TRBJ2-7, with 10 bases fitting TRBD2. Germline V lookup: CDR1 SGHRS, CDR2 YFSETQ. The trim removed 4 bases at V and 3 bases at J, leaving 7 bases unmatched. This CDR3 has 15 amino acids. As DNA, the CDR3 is TGCGCCAGCAGCATCTGGACTAGCGGATACTACGAGCAGTACTTC. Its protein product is CASSIWTSGYYEQYF.

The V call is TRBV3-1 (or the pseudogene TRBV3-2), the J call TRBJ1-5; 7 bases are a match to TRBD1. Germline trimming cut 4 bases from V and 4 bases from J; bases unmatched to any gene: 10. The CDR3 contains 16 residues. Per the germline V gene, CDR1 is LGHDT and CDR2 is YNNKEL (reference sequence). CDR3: CASSPGNRGWNQPQHF. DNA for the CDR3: TGTGCCAGCAGCCCAGGAAACAGGGGTTGGAATCAGCCCCAGCATTTT.

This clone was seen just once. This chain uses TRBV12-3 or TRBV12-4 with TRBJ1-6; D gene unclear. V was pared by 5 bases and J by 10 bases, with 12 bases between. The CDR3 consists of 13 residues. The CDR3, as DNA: TGTGCCAGCAGTCCCAGACAAGGATCACCCCTCCACTTT. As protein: CASSPRQGSPLHF.

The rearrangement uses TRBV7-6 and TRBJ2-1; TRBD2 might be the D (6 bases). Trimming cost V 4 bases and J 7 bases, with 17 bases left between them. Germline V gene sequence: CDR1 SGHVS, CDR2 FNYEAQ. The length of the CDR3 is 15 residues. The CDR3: CASSSSSGTVNEQFF. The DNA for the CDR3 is TGTGCCAGCAGCTCCTCATCCGGGACTGTAAATGAGCAGTTCTTC.

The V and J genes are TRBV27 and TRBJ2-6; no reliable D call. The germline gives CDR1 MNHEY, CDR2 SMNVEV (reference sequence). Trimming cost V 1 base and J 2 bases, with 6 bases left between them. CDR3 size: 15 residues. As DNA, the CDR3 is TGTGCCAGCAGTTTATTAACAGCTGGGGCCAACGTCCTGACTTTC. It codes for CASSLLTAGANVLTF.

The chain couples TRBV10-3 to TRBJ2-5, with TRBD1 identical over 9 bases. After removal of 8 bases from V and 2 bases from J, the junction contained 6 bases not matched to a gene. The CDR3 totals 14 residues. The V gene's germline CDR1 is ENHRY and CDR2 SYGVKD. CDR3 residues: CAIRDRAAQETQYF. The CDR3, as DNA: TGTGCCATCCGGGACAGGGCTGCTCAAGAGACCCAGTACTTC.

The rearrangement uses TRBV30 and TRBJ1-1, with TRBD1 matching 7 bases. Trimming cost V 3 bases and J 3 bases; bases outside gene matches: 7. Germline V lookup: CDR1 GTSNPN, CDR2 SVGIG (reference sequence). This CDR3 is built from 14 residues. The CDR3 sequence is CAWSLTGTDTEAFF. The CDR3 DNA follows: TGTGCCTGGAGCCTGACCGGGACAGACACTGAAGCTTTCTTT.

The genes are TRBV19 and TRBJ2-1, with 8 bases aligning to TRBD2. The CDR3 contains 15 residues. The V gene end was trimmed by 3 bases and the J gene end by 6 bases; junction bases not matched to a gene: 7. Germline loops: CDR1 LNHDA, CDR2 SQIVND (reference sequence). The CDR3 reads CASSISGGEFNEQFF. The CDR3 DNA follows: TGTGCCAGTAGTATTTCCGGGGGGGAGTTCAATGAGCAGTTCTTC.